These 32 T cell receptor beta chains were sequenced from one sample in a study of OX40 agonist ivuxolimab in advanced cancers. The assay was immunoSEQ multiplex PCR, and TCRdb's table has in-frame clones only and misses some. The repertoire holds some 80,000 clones, with around 92% as singletons. Sequenced here: CD4+ or CD8+ T cells sorted from blood, sampled in a trial of the OX40 agonist ivuxolimab. These receptors all stem from an adult with an advanced solid tumor such as melanoma, head and neck, liver or kidney cancer.

This chain links TRBV10-2 with TRBJ1-5, with D unclear. V lost 11 bases and J lost 5, with 7 bases in between. The CDR3 runs 10 residues. Germline V gene data show CDR1 as WSHSY and CDR2 as SAAADI. The CDR3 protein is CAPGHQPQHF. Here the CDR3 DNA reads TGCGCCCCCGGCCATCAGCCCCAGCATTTT.

As regards this clone: The germline gene is not matched at one end of the junction; a read error may be the cause. This chain uses TRBV7-7 with TRBJ2-5, with TRBD2 matching 12 bases. This CDR3 comprises 17 residues. CDR1 SSHAT and CDR2 FNYEAQ come from the germline V gene (reference sequence). The CDR3 protein is CASSPRLAGDLQETQYF. DNA for the CDR3: TGTGCTAGCAGCCCCAGACTAGCGGGGGATCTCCAAGAGACCCAGTACTTC.

In its sample, this clone was seen once. This chain uses TRBV5-1 with TRBJ2-2, with D perhaps matching TRBD2 (5 bases). Germline CDR1 and CDR2: SGHRS and YFSETQ. The CDR3 totals 18 residues. V lost 1 base to trimming and J lost 8 bases, with 24 bases between them. DNA of the CDR3: TGCGCCAGCAGCTTGCTCCCCGGGATTGCAGCCGTCGGAGGGGAGCTGTTTTTT. Its protein is CASSLLPGIAAVGGELFF. The variable domain in full, with the rest retrieved from reference TRBV5-1 and TRBJ2-2, is KAGVTQTPRYLIKTRGQQVTLSCSPISGHRSVSWYQQTPGQGLQFLFEYFSETQRNKGNFPGRFSGRQFSNSRSEMNVSTLELGDSALYLCASSLLPGIAAVGGELFFGEGSRLTVL.

The rearrangement joins TRBV28 to TRBJ2-7; possible D gene TRBD2, 5 bases. V lost 5 bases, J lost 0 bases, and 17 bases lay in between. The CDR3 runs 16 residues. The germline gives CDR1 MDHEN, CDR2 SYDVKM. The CDR3 region is CASSTPHPGYSYEQYF. The DNA for the CDR3 is TGTGCCAGCAGTACTCCCCATCCGGGGTACTCCTACGAGCAGTACTTC.

CDR3 bases: TGCAGCGTATCTCGACAGGGGGTGGGTGAGCAGTTCTTC. As protein: CSVSRQGVGEQFF. The genes are TRBV29-1 and TRBJ2-1; 9 bases line up with TRBD1. Trimming took 6 bases from V and 9 from J; bases not matched to a gene: 9. The germline gives CDR1 SQVTM, CDR2 ANQGSEA. The CDR3 totals 13 residues.

J is TRBJ2-1 and V is TRBV30; 8 bases map to TRBD2. The CDR3 covers 16 residues. Germline trimming cut 0 bases from V and 1 base from J; bases unmatched to any gene: 5. Looked up from germline, CDR1 is GTSNPN and CDR2 is SVGIG (reference sequence). The CDR3: CAWSVLQRGSYNEQFF. CDR3 bases: TGTGCCTGGAGTGTGCTCCAGCGGGGGTCCTACAATGAGCAGTTCTTC.

J is TRBJ2-3 and V is TRBV11-3; D possibly corresponds to TRBD1 (6 bases). V lost 2 bases, J lost 2 bases, and 11 bases lay in between. This CDR3 has 15 residues. Germline-derived CDR1 and CDR2 are SGHNT and YENEEA. The CDR3 DNA is TGTGCCAGCAGCTTAAGGCCAGGGGACACAGATACGCAGTATTTT. The encoded protein is CASSLRPGDTDTQYF. The whole variable domain, filled in from reference TRBV11-3 and TRBJ2-3, reads EAGVVQSPRYKIIEKKQPVAFWCNPISGHNTLYWYLQNLGQGPELLIRYENEEAVDDSQLPKDRFSAERLKGVDSTLKIQPAELGDSAVYLCASSLRPGDTDTQYFGPGTRLTVL.

The count of this clone is one. The chain links TRBV19 to TRBJ2-7; tentatively, D is TRBD1 (8 bases). V shed 5 bases and J shed 5 bases, with 19 bases lying between them. The germline V gene encodes CDR1 LNHDA and CDR2 SQIVND (reference sequence). There are 15 residues in the CDR3. DNA of the CDR3: TGTGCCAGTAGTGACCGACGGACAGGGAGGGACGAGCAGTACTTC. Its protein product is CASSDRRTGRDEQYF.

The chain's CDR3 is CASTIYHRDPPIDNQPQHF. The CDR3 region has the DNA TGTGCCAGCACCATCTACCACAGGGACCCCCCAATTGACAATCAGCCCCAGCATTTT. The V call is TRBV6-4, the J call TRBJ1-5, with D possibly matching TRBD1 (6 bases). V lost 7 bases to trimming and J lost 3 bases, with 28 bases between them. This CDR3 region has 19 residues. The germline CDR1 and CDR2 sequences are MRHNA and SNTAGT.

In its sample, this clone was seen once. V is TRBV2 and J is TRBJ2-7; the D gene is possibly TRBD1 (6 bases). V shed 3 bases and J shed 2 bases, with 14 bases lying between them. The germline V gene encodes CDR1 SNHLY and CDR2 FYNNEI. The CDR3 runs 15 residues. The CDR3 coding sequence is TGTGCCAGCAGTGAGGAACCCGGGACACCCTACGAGCAGTACTTC. Protein: CASSEEPGTPYEQYF.

CDR3 sequence (DNA): TGCGCCAGCAGCTTGGGGGACATAAACACCGGGGAGCTGTTTTTT. It is translated as CASSLGDINTGELFF. The gene calls are TRBV5-1 and TRBJ2-2, with D possibly TRBD1 on 6 matching bases. Between the trimmed V and J ends, which lost 0 bases and 2 bases, there was a span of 8 bases. The CDR3 loop spans 15 amino acids. The germline V gene encodes CDR1 SGHRS and CDR2 YFSETQ.

The chain employs TRBV6-5 and TRBJ2-5, with D uncertain. V was trimmed by 2 bases and J by 2 bases, leaving 9 bases between them. The V gene's germline CDR1 is MNHEY and CDR2 SVGAGI. The CDR3 totals 14 residues. The CDR3 loop reads CASSYGKGQETQYF. CDR3 nucleotide sequence: TGTGCCAGCAGTTACGGGAAGGGACAAGAGACCCAGTACTTC.

The V call is TRBV29-1, the J call TRBJ1-1; TRBD1 is a possible D gene (6 bases). Trimming removed 6 bases from V and 0 bases from J, with 17 bases in between. Germline CDR1 reads SQVTM; CDR2 reads ANQGSEA. The CDR3 sequence is 15 residues long. The CDR3 nucleotides are TGCAGCGTCCTCCGGACAGCGTTAATGAACACTGAAGCTTTCTTT. Translation: CSVLRTALMNTEAFF.

This rearrangement joins TRBV4-2 to TRBJ2-5; D remains unclear. The CDR3 loop spans 14 amino acids. Germline loops: CDR1 LGHNA, CDR2 YNFKEQ. V was pared by 0 bases and J by 0 bases, with 5 bases between. CDR3 residues: CASSQDEYQETQYF. CDR3 coding DNA: TGTGCCAGCAGCCAAGATGAGTACCAAGAGACCCAGTACTTC.

The rearrangement uses TRBV6-1 and TRBJ2-7; maybe TRBD1 (6 bases). The CDR3 is made up of 14 amino acids. Germline CDR1 and CDR2: MNHNS and SASEGT. Trimming cost V 8 bases and J 0 bases, with 14 bases left between them. In DNA, the CDR3 is TGTGCCAGCCAGGCCCAGGGGAGCTCCTACGAGCAGTACTTC. Encoded protein: CASQAQGSSYEQYF.

The V and J genes are TRBV5-6 and TRBJ2-1; D is perhaps TRBD2 (7 bases). Germline loops: CDR1 SGHDT, CDR2 YYEEEE. V was pared by 0 bases and J by 4 bases, with 14 bases between. The CDR3 loop spans 16 amino acids. CDR3 loop: CASSLVDGGQYNEQFF. CDR3 in DNA: TGTGCCAGCAGCTTGGTGGACGGGGGGCAATACAATGAGCAGTTCTTC.

Only a few counts were recorded for this clone. This chain links TRBV7-2 with TRBJ2-3; D possibly uses TRBD1 or TRBD2 (5 bases each). This CDR3 is 16 amino acids long. Germline values: CDR1 SGHTA, CDR2 FQGNSA. Between the trimmed V and J ends, which lost 3 bases and 2 bases, there was a span of 15 bases. Written as DNA, the CDR3 is TGTGCCAGCAGCTTTCTCTGGGACGCCCTCACAGATACGCAGTATTTT. Its protein is CASSFLWDALTDTQYF.

V usage is TRBV5-1 and J usage is TRBJ2-5; 10 nucleotides align to TRBD2. This CDR3 region has 17 residues. The V gene's germline CDR1 is SGHRS and CDR2 YFSETQ. V lost 4 bases and J lost 4; bases outside the gene matches: 13. For the CDR3, the DNA is TGCGCCAGCAGCCCCAACAGCGGGGGGGCAGGCGGAGAGACCCAGTACTTC. Translating it yields CASSPNSGGAGGETQYF.

This sequence joins TRBV30 and TRBJ1-4, with D possibly being TRBD1 (6 bases). There are 14 residues in the CDR3. Germline V CDR1 and CDR2: GTSNPN, SVGIG (reference sequence). The germline V and J ends were trimmed by 0 bases and 4 bases, with 9 bases remaining between them. In DNA form, the CDR3 reads TGTGCCTGGAGTGTAGGAGGGGGTAATGAAAAACTGTTTTTT. Translating gives CAWSVGGGNEKLFF. Variable domain in full (rest from reference TRBV30 and TRBJ1-4): SQTIHQWPATLVQPVGSPLSLECTVEGTSNPNLYWYRQAAGRGLQLLFYSVGIGQISSEVPQNLSASRPQDRQFILSSKKLLLSDSGFYLCAWSVGGGNEKLFFGSGTQLSVL.

V gene TRBV29-1 combines with J gene TRBJ2-7; tentatively, D is TRBD1 or TRBD2 (5 bases each). Germline V CDR1 and CDR2: SQVTM, ANQGSEA. This CDR3 comprises 11 residues. The V end was cut by 7 bases, the J end by 0 bases, with 7 bases between. CDR3 in DNA: TGCAGCGGAGGGGACTCCTACGAGCAGTACTTC. Protein: CSGGDSYEQYF.

V is TRBV27 and J is TRBJ1-1; perhaps TRBD1 as D (6 bases). V was clipped by 7 bases and J by 3 bases, with 18 bases between them. CDR3 length: 15 residues. Germline CDR1 and CDR2: MNHEY and SMNVEV (reference sequence). The CDR3 loop is CASIARTGSYTEAFF. The CDR3 bases are TGTGCCAGCATCGCTCGCACAGGGAGTTACACTGAAGCTTTCTTT.

The V and J genes are TRBV7-2 and TRBJ2-7; D is perhaps TRBD1 (6 bases). V was trimmed by 5 bases and J by 7 bases, leaving 12 bases between them. The CDR3 has 12 residues. Germline V gene sequence: CDR1 SGHTA, CDR2 FQGNSA. The CDR3 loop is CASSGGLGEQYF. The CDR3 DNA is TGTGCCAGCAGCGGGGGCCTGGGGGAGCAGTACTTC.

J is TRBJ2-5 and V is TRBV6-1; no reliable D call. The CDR3 totals 14 residues. Germline lookup yields CDR1 MNHNS and CDR2 SASEGT. The germline V and J ends were trimmed by 7 bases and 5 bases, with 17 bases remaining between them. CDR3: CASTKTNIQETQYF. The CDR3 nucleotides read TGTGCCAGCACCAAGACGAACATTCAGGAGACCCAGTACTTC.

In this sample, this clone turned up once. The rearrangement joins TRBV9 to TRBJ2-3; D is possibly TRBD2 (5 bases). Germline V gene lookup returns CDR1 SGDLS and CDR2 YYNGEE. Trimming took off 4 bases at V and 3 bases at J, with 15 bases between the two ends. The CDR3 is made up of 15 amino acids. CDR3 loop: CASSPRTHWTDTQYF. CDR3 bases: TGTGCCAGCAGCCCGCGGACTCACTGGACAGATACGCAGTATTTT.

The CDR3 region is CASSSTRNNEQFF. The CDR3 nucleotides are TGTGCCAGCAGTTCCACTAGAAACAATGAGCAGTTCTTC. The chain is built from TRBV7-2 and TRBJ2-1, with D possibly TRBD2 on 5 matching bases. The CDR3 spans 13 residues. V was cut by 6 bases and J by 5 bases, with 11 bases left in between. CDR1 SGHTA and CDR2 FQGNSA come from the germline V gene.

The chain links TRBV14 to TRBJ1-1; D gene uncertain. Germline values: CDR1 SGHDN, CDR2 FVKESK. The V and J ends lost 3 bases and 9 bases respectively, with 11 bases between them. This CDR3 region has 12 residues. This CDR3 is CASSHDGPKAFF. CDR3 DNA sequence: TGTGCCAGCAGCCATGATGGACCTAAAGCTTTCTTT.

This clone was picked up many times. The chain uses TRBV27 and TRBJ2-7; D gene uncertain. The CDR3 length is 13 residues. Germline assignment: CDR1 MNHEY and CDR2 SMNVEV (reference sequence). V lost 2 bases and J lost 0, with 5 bases in between. The CDR3 bases are TGTGCCAGCAGTTTACTCCACTCCTACGAGCAGTACTTC. It translates to CASSLLHSYEQYF.

This clone was counted once. The CDR3: CASSSLKETQYF. CDR3 bases: TGTGCCAGCAGCTCCTTGAAAGAGACCCAGTACTTC. V usage is TRBV5-4 and J usage is TRBJ2-5; D call uncertain. V gave up 3 bases and J gave up 3 bases, with 6 bases separating them. Germline-derived CDR1 and CDR2 are SGHNT and YYREEE (reference sequence). This CDR3 has 12 amino acids.

For this clone: The junction differs from germline at one of its ends, possibly a read error. J is TRBJ1-5 and V is TRBV5-1; 9 positions match TRBD1. This CDR3 region has 12 residues. Per germline, CDR1 SGHRS and CDR2 YFSETQ. The CDR3 nucleotides are TGTGCCAGCAGCTCGACAGGGGGTCCCCAGCATTTT. It is translated as CASSSTGGPQHF.

The chain uses TRBV28 and TRBJ2-5; 8 bases are shared with TRBD2. TRBJ2-7 matches the DNA end more closely, so the J call is doubtful. The CDR3 has 14 amino acids. Per the germline V gene, CDR1 is MDHEN and CDR2 is SYDVKM. Here the CDR3 DNA reads TGTGCCAGCAGTTTAACTAGCGGTTCCTACGAGCAGTACTTC. Translated: CASSLTSGSYEQYF.

The rearrangement links TRBV30 to TRBJ1-5, with 7 positions matching TRBD1. Per germline, CDR1 GTSNPN and CDR2 SVGIG (reference sequence). The CDR3 totals 13 residues. After removal of 5 bases from V and 7 bases from J, the junction contained 8 bases not matched to a gene. The CDR3 DNA reads as TGTGCCTGGGCCTCAGGGGGATGGCAGCCCCAGCATTTT. Encoded protein: CAWASGGWQPQHF.

This rearrangement joins TRBV6-1 to TRBJ2-7, with TRBD1 matching over 9 bases. The CDR3 covers 13 residues. The V gene's germline CDR1 is MNHNS and CDR2 SASEGT. J lost 7 bases, V lost 7 bases, and 8 bases had no gene match. CDR3: CASNRGQGREQYF. For the CDR3, the DNA is TGTGCCAGCAACCGGGGACAGGGAAGGGAGCAGTACTTC.